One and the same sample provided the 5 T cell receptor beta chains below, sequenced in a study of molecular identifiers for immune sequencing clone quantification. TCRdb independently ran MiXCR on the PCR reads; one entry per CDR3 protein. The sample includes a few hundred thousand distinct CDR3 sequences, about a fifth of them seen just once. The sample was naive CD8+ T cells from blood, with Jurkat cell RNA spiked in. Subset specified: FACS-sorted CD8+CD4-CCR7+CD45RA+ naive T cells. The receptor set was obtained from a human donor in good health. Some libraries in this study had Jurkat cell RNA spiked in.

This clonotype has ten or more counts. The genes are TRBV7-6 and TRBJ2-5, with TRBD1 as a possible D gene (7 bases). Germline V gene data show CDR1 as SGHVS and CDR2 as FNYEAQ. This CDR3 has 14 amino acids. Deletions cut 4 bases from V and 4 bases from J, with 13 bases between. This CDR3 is CASSSRQGLETQYF. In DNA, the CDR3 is TGTGCCAGCAGCTCCCGACAGGGACTAGAGACCCAGTACTTC.

The CDR3 reads CASRAGTGGWKTEAFF. The CDR3 DNA is TGTGCCAGCAGGGCCGGGACAGGGGGATGGAAGACTGAAGCTTTCTTT. The genes are TRBV27 and TRBJ1-1; 11 bases are a match to TRBD1. In germline, CDR1 is MNHEY, CDR2 SMNVEV (reference sequence). J lost 5 bases, V lost 6 bases, and 11 bases had no gene match. This CDR3 spans 16 amino acids.

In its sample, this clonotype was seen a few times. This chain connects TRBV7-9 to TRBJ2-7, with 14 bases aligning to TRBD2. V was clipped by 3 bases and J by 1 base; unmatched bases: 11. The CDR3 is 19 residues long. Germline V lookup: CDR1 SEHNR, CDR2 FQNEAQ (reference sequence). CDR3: CASSLGSGTSGRGSYEQYF. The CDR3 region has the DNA TGTGCCAGCAGCTTGGGTTCCGGGACTAGCGGGAGAGGGTCCTACGAGCAGTACTTC. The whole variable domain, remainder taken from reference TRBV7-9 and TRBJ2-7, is DTGVSQNPRHKITKRGQNVTFRCDPISEHNRLYWYRQTLGQGPEFLTYFQNEAQLEKSRLLSDRFSAERPKGSFSTLEIQRTEQGDSAMYLCASSLGSGTSGRGSYEQYFGPGTRLTVT.

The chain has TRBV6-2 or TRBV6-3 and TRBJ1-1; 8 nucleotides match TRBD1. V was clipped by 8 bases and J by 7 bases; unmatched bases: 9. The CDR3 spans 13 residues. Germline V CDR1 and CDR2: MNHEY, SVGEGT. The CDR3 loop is CASEFYRGVEAFF. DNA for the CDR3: TGTGCCAGCGAATTCTACAGGGGGGTTGAAGCTTTCTTT.

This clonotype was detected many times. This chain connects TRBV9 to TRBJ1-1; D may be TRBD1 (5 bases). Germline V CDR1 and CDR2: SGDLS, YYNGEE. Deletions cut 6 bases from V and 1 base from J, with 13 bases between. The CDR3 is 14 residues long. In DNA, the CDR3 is TGTGCCAGCACCTTTTCCGACAGGAACACTGAAGCTTTCTTT. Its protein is CASTFSDRNTEAFF.